This entry lists 12 T cell receptor beta chains sequenced from one sample in a study of cytomegalovirus exposure and HLA in healthy donors. It was with 60 Vbeta and 13 Jbeta primers that the PCR ran. Only in-frame clones appear in the TCRdb table, and some are missing; sequencing was by immunoSEQ multiplex PCR. The sample includes about 62,000 clones, around 87% of them seen just once. Source material: PBMCs. The receptors originated from a man aged 18 to 29 in good health and CMV-seronegative.

The CDR3 region has the DNA TGCGCCAGCAGCTTACCGGGCCCGGGGGAGCAGTACTTC. Translating it yields CASSLPGPGEQYF. The V call is TRBV5-1, the J call TRBJ2-7; D is perhaps TRBD2 (5 bases). The CDR3 extends over 13 amino acids. V was cut by 2 bases and J by 7 bases, with 13 bases left in between. Germline V gives CDR1 SGHRS, CDR2 YFSETQ.

Note on this clone: Because it lacks the conserved phenylalanine or tryptophan at the end, this CDR3 is likely a read error. This CDR3 reads CASRREKYLNRVPTEAFV. In DNA form, the CDR3 reads TGTGCCAGCAGACGGGAAAAATACCTTAACCGGGTACCCACTGAAGCTTTCGTT. The chain combines TRBV6-4 with TRBJ1-1, with no clear D. The V end was cut by 6 bases, the J end by 4 bases, with 27 bases between. This CDR3 is built from 18 residues. In germline, CDR1 is MRHNA, CDR2 SNTAGT.

The rearrangement uses TRBV9 and TRBJ1-6; a possible D gene is TRBD1 (5 bases). This CDR3 contains 17 residues. Germline V lookup: CDR1 SGDLS, CDR2 YYNGEE. V was shortened by 0 bases and J by 6 bases, with 16 bases between the two germline ends. CDR3 in amino acids: CASSVEAGATGNSPLHF. The DNA for the CDR3 is TGTGCCAGCAGCGTAGAAGCTGGGGCAACCGGTAATTCACCCCTCCACTTT.

This clone was seen a handful of times. J is TRBJ2-3 and V is TRBV6-4; 9 bases are shared with TRBD2. Germline CDR1 MRHNA, CDR2 SNTAGT. CDR3 length equals 14 residues. V lost 4 bases, J lost 1 base, and 0 bases stayed unmatched. Written as DNA, the CDR3 is TGTGCCAGCAGTGGGACTAGCGGCACAGATACGCAGTATTTT. Its protein is CASSGTSGTDTQYF.

The chain carries TRBV15 and TRBJ2-3; 7 nucleotides match TRBD1. V was clipped by 5 bases and J by 6 bases; unmatched bases: 5. In germline, CDR1 is LNHNV, CDR2 YYDKDF (reference sequence). The CDR3 has 13 residues. The DNA of the CDR3 is TGTGCCACCAGCGCGGACAGGTTGGATACGCAGTATTTT. Protein sequence: CATSADRLDTQYF.

The gene calls are TRBV7-2 and TRBJ2-1; 7 bases fit TRBD1. V dropped 5 bases and J dropped 4; count of bases not matched to a gene: 5. CDR1 SGHTA and CDR2 FQGNSA come from the germline V gene. The CDR3 has 14 residues. The CDR3 reads CASSPWDSYNEQFF. The CDR3 DNA reads as TGTGCCAGCAGCCCGTGGGACAGTTACAATGAGCAGTTCTTC.

CDR3 amino acids: CASSPRDGSSYNSPLHF. DNA of the CDR3: TGTGCCAGCAGCCCCAGGGACGGGAGCTCCTATAATTCACCCCTCCACTTT. V and J are TRBV7-9 and TRBJ1-6, with a tentative D call TRBD1 (5 bases). The CDR3 is 17 residues long. Between the trimmed V and J ends, which lost 5 bases and 0 bases, there was a span of 14 bases. CDR1 and CDR2 from the germline V gene are SEHNR and FQNEAQ (reference sequence).

The chain joins TRBV28 to TRBJ1-4; D perhaps matches TRBD1 (5 bases). Trimming removed 5 bases from V and 10 bases from J, with 17 bases in between. CDR1 MDHEN and CDR2 SYDVKM come from the germline V gene. This CDR3 contains 14 residues. As DNA, the CDR3 is TGTGCCAGCAGTCCCCCCCCCGACAGACTAAAACTGTTTTTT. Protein sequence: CASSPPPDRLKLFF. The full variable domain, rest sourced from reference TRBV28 and TRBJ1-4, is DVKVTQSSRYLVKRTGEKVFLECVQDMDHENMFWYRQDPGLGLRLIYFSYDVKMKEKGDIPEGYSVSREKKERFSLILESASTNQTSMYLCASSPPPDRLKLFFGSGTQLSVL.

This clone was seen just once. The chain combines TRBV14 with TRBJ2-5; tentatively, D is TRBD1 (5 bases). This CDR3 region has 16 residues. Germline CDR1 is SGHDN and CDR2 is FVKESK. V was shortened by 5 bases and J by 1 base, with 17 bases between the two germline ends. Here the CDR3 DNA reads TGTGCCAGCAGCTCTGACAGTGAGGTTTTCCAAGAGACCCAGTACTTC. This codes for CASSSDSEVFQETQYF.

The V and J genes are TRBV11-3 and TRBJ1-6, with unresolved D. The V and J ends lost 0 bases and 6 bases respectively, with 9 bases between them. This CDR3 has 15 residues. The V gene's germline CDR1 is SGHNT and CDR2 YENEEA. CDR3 in amino acids: CASSLDEGGNSPLHF. The CDR3, as DNA: TGTGCCAGCAGCTTAGATGAAGGAGGTAATTCACCCCTCCACTTT.

The V gene is TRBV4-1, the J gene TRBJ2-5; 12 nucleotides agree with TRBD2. Germline V gives CDR1 MGHRA, CDR2 YSYEKL. CDR3 size: 15 residues. V shed 4 bases, J shed 3 bases, and the junction held 3 bases outside the gene matches. The CDR3 bases are TGCGCCAGCAGCCTACGGACTAGCGGGGAAGAGACCCAGTACTTC. Protein: CASSLRTSGEETQYF.

V gene TRBV6-5 combines with J gene TRBJ2-5, with TRBD2 matching over 8 bases. Trimming took 2 bases from V and 5 from J; bases not matched to a gene: 7. Germline V gene lookup returns CDR1 MNHEY and CDR2 SVGAGI. CDR3 length: 15 amino acids. DNA for the CDR3: TGTGCCAGCAGTTACGGGGCGGGGGGCCGGGAGACCCAGTACTTC. Its translation: CASSYGAGGRETQYF.